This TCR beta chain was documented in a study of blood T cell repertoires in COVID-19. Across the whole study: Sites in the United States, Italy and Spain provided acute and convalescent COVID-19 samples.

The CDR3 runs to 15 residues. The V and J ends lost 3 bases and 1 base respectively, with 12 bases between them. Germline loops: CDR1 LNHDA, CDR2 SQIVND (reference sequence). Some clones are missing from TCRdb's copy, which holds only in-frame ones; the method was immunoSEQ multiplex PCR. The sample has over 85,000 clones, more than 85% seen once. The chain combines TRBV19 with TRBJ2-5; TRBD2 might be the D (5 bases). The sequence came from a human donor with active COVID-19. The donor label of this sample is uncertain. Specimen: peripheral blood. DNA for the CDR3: TGTGCCAGTAGTATCGCTCGAGGGTCCCAAGAGACCCAGTACTTC. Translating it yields CASSIARGSQETQYF.